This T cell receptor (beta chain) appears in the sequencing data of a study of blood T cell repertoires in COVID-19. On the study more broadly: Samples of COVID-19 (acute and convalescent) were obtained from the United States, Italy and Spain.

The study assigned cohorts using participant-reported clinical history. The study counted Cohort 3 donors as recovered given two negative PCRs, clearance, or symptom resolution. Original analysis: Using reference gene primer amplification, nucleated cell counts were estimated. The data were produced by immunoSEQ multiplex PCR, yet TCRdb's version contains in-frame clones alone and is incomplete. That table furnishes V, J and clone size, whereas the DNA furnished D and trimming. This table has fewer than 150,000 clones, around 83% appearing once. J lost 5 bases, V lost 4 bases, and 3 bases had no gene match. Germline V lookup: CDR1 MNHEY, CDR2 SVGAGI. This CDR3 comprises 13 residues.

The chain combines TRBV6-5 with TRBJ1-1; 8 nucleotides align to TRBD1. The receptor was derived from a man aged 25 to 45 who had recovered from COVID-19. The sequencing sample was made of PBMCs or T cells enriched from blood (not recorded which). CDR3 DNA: TGTGCCAGCAGTTCCACAGGGGGAACTGAAGCTTTCTTT. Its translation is CASSSTGGTEAFF.